This T cell receptor beta chain was recovered during a study of blood T cell repertoires in COVID-19 (dated by TCRdb to the early 2020s). With regard to the full study: Samples covering the acute and convalescent phases of COVID-19 were provided by collaborators in the United States, Italy and Spain. The samples were drawn from two sources: the first 160 participants of the ongoing ImmuneRACE study, and fewer than 1,500 subjects contributed by 6 global collaborators. The dataset comprised deeply sampled blood TCRbeta repertoires from subjects exposed to, actively infected with, or recovered from COVID-19. Nearly every sample came with metadata listing a de-identified subject ID, COVID-19 status, age in years and sex. A freely available public database, intended as a resource for researchers studying the immune response to SARS-CoV-2, is where the repertoires were released. The material from the prospective study consisted of cDNA or gDNA derived from T cells, B-cell-depleted T cells, or PBMCs. HLA class I and class II types, where available, came from metadata supplied by the sample provider rather than from assay-based typing. Results and caveats for the whole study, not just this receptor: How much clinical and demographic metadata was included differed by source and by participant, and the metadata was provided uncurated.

Looking up the germline V gene yields CDR1 SNHLY and CDR2 FYNNEI. After removal of 4 bases from V and 1 base from J, the junction retains 8 bases not matched to a gene. From its cysteine to its phenylalanine, the CDR3 spans 16 amino acids. Just the 48-base CDR3 DNA is kept, in frame starting at base 1. About this clone: Its antigen remains unidentified. No qualities accompany the bases; no much larger clone lies one base away.

Each collaborating institution followed its own protocols to collect whole blood in K2EDTA tubes. Collaborator samples were shipped for TCRbeta analysis as frozen whole blood, isolated PBMCs, or DNA extracted from either sample type. TCRbeta CDR3 regions were amplified from genomic DNA by means of the immunoSEQ Assay, a bias-controlled multiplex PCR. Processing in the source paper ran as follows. The number of nucleated cells in each sample was estimated by amplification of reference gene primers within the assay. To quantify the absolute abundance of each unique TCRbeta CDR3 rearrangement, sequence reads were collapsed and filtered. Productive Simpson clonality was computed per sample as the square root of Simpson's diversity index over productive rearrangements. TCRdb's version of the immuneACCESS table is confined to in-frame rearrangements and falls short of the full clone set. An unresolved V gene accounts for under half of the shortfall where checked; the remainder is of unknown origin. For V, J and clone size, that table is used; D and trimming come from the DNA. This sample is represented by about 200,000 clones; around 80% of them were singletons. Less than 7% of the sample lies in the top ten.

The TCR was taken from a woman in her 70s with acute or convalescent COVID-19. Sequenced input: peripheral blood. This sequence uses TRBV2 and TRBJ2-7, with 9 middle bases fitting TRBD1. The nucleotides read TGTGCCAGCAGTGCGGACAGGGGAGTCCCATCCTACGAGCAGTACTTC. Translation gives CASSADRGVPSYEQYF.